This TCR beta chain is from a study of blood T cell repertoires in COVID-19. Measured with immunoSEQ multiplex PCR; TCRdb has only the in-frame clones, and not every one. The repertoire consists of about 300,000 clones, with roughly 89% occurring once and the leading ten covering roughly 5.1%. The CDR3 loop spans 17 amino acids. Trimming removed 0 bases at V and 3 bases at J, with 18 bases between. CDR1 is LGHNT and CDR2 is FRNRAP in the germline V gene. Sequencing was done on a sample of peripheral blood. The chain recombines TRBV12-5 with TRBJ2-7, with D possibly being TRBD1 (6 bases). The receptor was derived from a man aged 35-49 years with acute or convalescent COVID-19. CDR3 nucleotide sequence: TGTGCTAGTGGTTTGGTCTCCGGGACACGGAAACTCTACGAGCAGTACTTC. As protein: CASGLVSGTRKLYEQYF.